The clone carrying this T cell receptor (beta chain) was counted at least ten times. The antigen is not known. This sample stems from a study of human T cells and chemical hapten exposure. Across the study: Mainly, slight library volume differences in the pool made TCR yields vary. Study conclusions and caveats: Following DPC sensitization, TCRs present above 1 in 1000 frequency showed no change.

The time point was: healthy volunteer bleed at 6 weeks. Unfractionated whole blood yielded the extracted total RNA. The library tagged each cDNA molecule with unique molecular identifiers. As handled by the study authors: Samples had a median of around 92,000 TCRs, ranging about 20,000 to 700,000. MiXCR, applied by TCRdb to the RACE reads, yields one record per CDR3 protein. The V and J calls shown here were made by TCRdb, not taken from the authors' results. The sample includes more than 60,000 distinct CDR3 sequences, over 8.5% of them seen just once. This CDR3 comprises 12 residues. Trimming removed 1 base from V and 5 bases from J, with 3 bases in between.

The TCR was taken from a male donor in good health. Some clones in this sample may be carry-over from other donors' samples. The chain uses TRBV12-3 or TRBV12-4 and TRBJ1-3; no clear D gene. The sample was whole blood. The CDR3 protein is CASSLERNTIYF. DNA for the CDR3: TGTGCCAGCAGTTTAGAAAGAAACACCATATATTTT.